This T cell receptor (beta chain) was identified during a study of OX40 agonist ivuxolimab in advanced cancers. Libraries were prepared by immunoSEQ multiplex PCR; TCRdb keeps only in-frame clonotypes and omits some of them. The table records about 110,000 clones, approximately 90% of them present only once. Patients who had autoimmune disease history or got systemic immunosuppression were left out. This clone was seen a handful of times. This specimen was CD4+ or CD8+ T cells sorted from blood, taken in a trial of the OX40 agonist ivuxolimab. The TCR was taken from an adult with an advanced solid tumor such as melanoma, head and neck, liver or kidney cancer.

The CDR3 coding sequence is TGTGCCAGCAGCCAGACAGGACGGATCTATGGCTACACCTTC. This encodes CASSQTGRIYGYTF. The chain uses TRBV14 and TRBJ1-2, with a tentative D call TRBD1 (6 bases). The CDR3 runs to 14 residues. The V end was cut by 3 bases, the J end by 4 bases, with 12 bases between. Germline CDR1 is SGHDN and CDR2 is FVKESK.